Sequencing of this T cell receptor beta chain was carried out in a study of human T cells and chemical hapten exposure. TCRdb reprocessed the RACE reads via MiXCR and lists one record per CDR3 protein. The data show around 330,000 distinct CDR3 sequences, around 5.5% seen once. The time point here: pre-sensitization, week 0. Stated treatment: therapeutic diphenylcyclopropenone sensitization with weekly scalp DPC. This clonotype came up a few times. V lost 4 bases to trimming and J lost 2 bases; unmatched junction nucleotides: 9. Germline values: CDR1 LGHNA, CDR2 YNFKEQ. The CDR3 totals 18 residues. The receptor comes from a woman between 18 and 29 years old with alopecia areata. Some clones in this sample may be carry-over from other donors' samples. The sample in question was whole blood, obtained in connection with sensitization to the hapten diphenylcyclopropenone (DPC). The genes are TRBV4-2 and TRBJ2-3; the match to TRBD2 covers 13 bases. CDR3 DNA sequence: TGTGCCAGCAGCCCTGGACTAGCGGGGGCCCTTGCCACAGATACGCAGTATTTT. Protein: CASSPGLAGALATDTQYF.